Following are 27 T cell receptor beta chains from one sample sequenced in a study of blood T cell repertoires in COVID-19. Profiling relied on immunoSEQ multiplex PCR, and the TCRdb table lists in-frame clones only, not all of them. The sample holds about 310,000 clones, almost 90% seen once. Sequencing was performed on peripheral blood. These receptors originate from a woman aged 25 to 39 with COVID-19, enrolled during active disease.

The CDR3 protein is CASTNRGNTIYF. In DNA form, the CDR3 reads TGTGCCAGCACCAACAGGGGAAACACCATATATTTT. This chain connects TRBV6-6 to TRBJ1-3; tentative D call: TRBD1 (5 bases). This CDR3 spans 12 amino acids. V was pared by 7 bases and J by 4 bases, with 8 bases between. Germline assignment: CDR1 MNHNY and CDR2 SVGAGI (reference sequence).

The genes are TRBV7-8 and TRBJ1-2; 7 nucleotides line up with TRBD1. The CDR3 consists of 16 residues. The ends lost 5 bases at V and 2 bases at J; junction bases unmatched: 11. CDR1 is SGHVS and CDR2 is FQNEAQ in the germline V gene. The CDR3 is CASSPRTGRLNYGYTF. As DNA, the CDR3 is TGTGCCAGCAGCCCGAGGACAGGTCGTCTAAACTATGGCTACACCTTC. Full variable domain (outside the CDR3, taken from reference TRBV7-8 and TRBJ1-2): GAGVSQSPRYKVAKRGQDVALRCDPISGHVSLFWYQQALGQGPEFLTYFQNEAQLDKSGLPSDRFFAERPEGSVSTLKIQRTQQEDSAVYLCASSPRTGRLNYGYTFGSGTRLTVV.

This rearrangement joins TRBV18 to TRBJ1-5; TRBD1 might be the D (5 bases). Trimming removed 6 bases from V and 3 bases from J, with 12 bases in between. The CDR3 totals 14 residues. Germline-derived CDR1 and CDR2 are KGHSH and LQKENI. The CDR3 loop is CASSMDTVNQPQHF. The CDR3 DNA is TGTGCCAGCTCCATGGACACAGTCAATCAGCCCCAGCATTTT.

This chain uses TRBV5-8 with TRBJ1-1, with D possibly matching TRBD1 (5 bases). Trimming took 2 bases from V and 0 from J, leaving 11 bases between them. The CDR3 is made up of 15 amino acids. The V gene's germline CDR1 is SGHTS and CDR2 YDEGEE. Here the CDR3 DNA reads TGTGCCAGCAGCTTAGACAGATCGGTGAACACTGAAGCTTTCTTT. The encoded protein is CASSLDRSVNTEAFF.

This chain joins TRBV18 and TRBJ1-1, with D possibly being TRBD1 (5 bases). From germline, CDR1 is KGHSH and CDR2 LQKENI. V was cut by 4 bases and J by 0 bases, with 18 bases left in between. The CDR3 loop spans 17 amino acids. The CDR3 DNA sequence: TGTGCCAGCTCACTTTATGGAGGGGCGACCATGAACACTGAAGCTTTCTTT. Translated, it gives CASSLYGGATMNTEAFF.

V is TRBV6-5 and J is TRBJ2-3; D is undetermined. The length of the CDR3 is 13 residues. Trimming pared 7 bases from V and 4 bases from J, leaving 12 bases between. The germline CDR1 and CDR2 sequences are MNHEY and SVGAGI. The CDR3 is CASTNSAADTQYF. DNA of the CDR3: TGTGCCAGCACCAACTCCGCGGCAGATACGCAGTATTTT.

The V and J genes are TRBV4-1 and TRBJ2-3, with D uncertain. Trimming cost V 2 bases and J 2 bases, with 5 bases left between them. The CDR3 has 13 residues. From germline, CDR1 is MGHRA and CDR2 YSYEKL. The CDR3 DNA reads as TGCGCCAGCAGCCAATCCTCCACAGATACGCAGTATTTT. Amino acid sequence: CASSQSSTDTQYF.

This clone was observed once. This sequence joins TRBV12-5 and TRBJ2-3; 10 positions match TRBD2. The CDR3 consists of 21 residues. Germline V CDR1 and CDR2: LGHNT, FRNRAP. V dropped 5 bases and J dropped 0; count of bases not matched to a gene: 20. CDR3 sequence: CASGPPDFWTSGTSSTDTQYF. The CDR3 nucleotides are TGTGCTAGTGGTCCACCCGATTTTTGGACTAGCGGAACCTCTAGCACAGATACGCAGTATTTT.

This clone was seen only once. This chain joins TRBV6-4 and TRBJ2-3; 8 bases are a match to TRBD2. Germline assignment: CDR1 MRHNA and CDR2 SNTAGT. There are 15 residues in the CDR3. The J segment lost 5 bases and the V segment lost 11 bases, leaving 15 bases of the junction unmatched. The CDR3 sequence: CAHDQIAGLEDTQYF. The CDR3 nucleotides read TGTGCCCACGACCAAATAGCGGGGCTAGAAGATACGCAGTATTTT.

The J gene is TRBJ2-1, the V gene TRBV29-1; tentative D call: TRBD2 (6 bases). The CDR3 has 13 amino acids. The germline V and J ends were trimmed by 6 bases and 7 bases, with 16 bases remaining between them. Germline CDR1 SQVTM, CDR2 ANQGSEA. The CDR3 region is CSVSRDFRNEQFF. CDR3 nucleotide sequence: TGCAGCGTAAGCCGGGACTTTCGGAATGAGCAGTTCTTC.

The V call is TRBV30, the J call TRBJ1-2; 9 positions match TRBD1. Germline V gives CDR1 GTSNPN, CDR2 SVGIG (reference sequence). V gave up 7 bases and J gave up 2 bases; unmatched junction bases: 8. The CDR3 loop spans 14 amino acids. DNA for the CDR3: TGTGCCTACTCCCCCGACAGGGGGAACTATGGCTACACCTTC. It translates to CAYSPDRGNYGYTF.

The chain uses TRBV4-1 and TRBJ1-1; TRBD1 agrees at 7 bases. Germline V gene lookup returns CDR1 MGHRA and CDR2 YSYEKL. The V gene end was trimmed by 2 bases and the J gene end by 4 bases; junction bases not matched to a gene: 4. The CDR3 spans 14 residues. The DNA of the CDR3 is TGCGCCAGCAGCCAAAGACAGGGAAGCACTGAAGCTTTCTTT. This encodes CASSQRQGSTEAFF.

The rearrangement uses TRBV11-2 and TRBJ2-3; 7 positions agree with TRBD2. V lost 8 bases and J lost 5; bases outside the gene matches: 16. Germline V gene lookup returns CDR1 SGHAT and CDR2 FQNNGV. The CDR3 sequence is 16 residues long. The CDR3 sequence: CASGVGLAGVEDTQYF. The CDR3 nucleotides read TGTGCCAGCGGGGTGGGCCTCGCGGGAGTGGAAGATACGCAGTATTTT.

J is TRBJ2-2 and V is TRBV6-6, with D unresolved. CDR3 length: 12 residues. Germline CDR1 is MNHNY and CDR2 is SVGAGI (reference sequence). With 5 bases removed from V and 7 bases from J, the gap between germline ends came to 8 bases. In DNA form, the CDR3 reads TGTGCCAGCAGTATAGAGAGCGGGGAGCTGTTTTTT. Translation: CASSIESGELFF.

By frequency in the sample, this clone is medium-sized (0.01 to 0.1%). CDR3: CASSGTSTGELFF. DNA for the CDR3: TGTGCCAGCAGTGGGACTAGCACCGGGGAGCTGTTTTTT. This rearrangement joins TRBV6-4 to TRBJ2-2; TRBD2 matches at 7 bases. The germline V gene encodes CDR1 MRHNA and CDR2 SNTAGT. Germline trimming cut 4 bases from V and 4 bases from J; bases unmatched to any gene: 0. The CDR3 covers 13 residues.

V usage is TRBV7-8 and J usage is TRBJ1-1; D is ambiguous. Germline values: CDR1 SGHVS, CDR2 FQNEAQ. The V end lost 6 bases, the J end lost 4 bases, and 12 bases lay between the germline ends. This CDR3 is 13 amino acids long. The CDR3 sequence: CASRLGGGTEAFF. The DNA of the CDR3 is TGTGCCAGCAGACTGGGTGGAGGCACTGAAGCTTTCTTT.

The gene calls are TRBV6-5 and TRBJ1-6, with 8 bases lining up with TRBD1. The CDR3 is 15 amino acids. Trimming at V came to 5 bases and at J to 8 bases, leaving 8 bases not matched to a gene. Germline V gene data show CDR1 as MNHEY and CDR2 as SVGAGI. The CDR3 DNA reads TGTGCCAGCAGTCGCGTGGGGACAGGAGATTCACCCCTCCACTTT. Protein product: CASSRVGTGDSPLHF.

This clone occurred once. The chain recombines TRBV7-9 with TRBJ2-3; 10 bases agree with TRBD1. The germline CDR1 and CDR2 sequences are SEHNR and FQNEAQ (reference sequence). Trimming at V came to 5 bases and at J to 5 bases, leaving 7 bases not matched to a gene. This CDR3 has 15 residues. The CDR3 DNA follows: TGTGCCAGCAGCCTGCCGGGACAGGGGATAGATACGCAGTATTTT. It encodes CASSLPGQGIDTQYF.

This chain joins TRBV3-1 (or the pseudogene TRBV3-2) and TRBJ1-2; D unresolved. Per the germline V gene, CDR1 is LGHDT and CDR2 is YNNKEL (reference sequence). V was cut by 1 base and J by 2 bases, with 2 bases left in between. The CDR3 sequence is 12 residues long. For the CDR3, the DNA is TGTGCCAGCAGCCAAGCGAACTATGGCTACACCTTC. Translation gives CASSQANYGYTF.

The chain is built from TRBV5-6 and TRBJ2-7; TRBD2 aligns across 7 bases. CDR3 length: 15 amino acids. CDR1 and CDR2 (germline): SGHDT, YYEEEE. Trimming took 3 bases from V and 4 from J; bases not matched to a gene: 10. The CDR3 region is CASSSPTGGGYEQYF. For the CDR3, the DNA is TGTGCCAGCAGCTCCCCTACGGGAGGTGGGTACGAGCAGTACTTC. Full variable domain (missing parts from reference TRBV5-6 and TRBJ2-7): DAGVTQSPTHLIKTRGQQVTLRCSPKSGHDTVSWYQQALGQGPQFIFQYYEEEERQRGNFPDRFSGHQFPNYSSELNVNALLLGDSALYLCASSSPTGGGYEQYFGPGTRLTVT.

CDR3 DNA sequence: TGTGCCAGCAGCACAGGGGGCACCTTTAATCAGCCCCAGCATTTT. It is translated as CASSTGGTFNQPQHF. V is TRBV6-5 and J is TRBJ1-5, with TRBD1 identical over 9 bases. The CDR3 loop spans 15 amino acids. The V gene end was trimmed by 6 bases and the J gene end by 4 bases; junction bases not matched to a gene: 7. CDR1 and CDR2 from the germline V gene are MNHEY and SVGAGI.

The CDR3 DNA reads as TGTGCCAGCAGTTACTCGGGGGGGTGGTCCTACAATGAGCAGTTCTTC. It specifies CASSYSGGWSYNEQFF. The rearrangement uses TRBV6-5 and TRBJ2-1, with 7 bases fitting TRBD2. In germline, CDR1 is MNHEY, CDR2 SVGAGI. V dropped 0 bases and J dropped 1; count of bases not matched to a gene: 3. The CDR3 is 16 residues long.

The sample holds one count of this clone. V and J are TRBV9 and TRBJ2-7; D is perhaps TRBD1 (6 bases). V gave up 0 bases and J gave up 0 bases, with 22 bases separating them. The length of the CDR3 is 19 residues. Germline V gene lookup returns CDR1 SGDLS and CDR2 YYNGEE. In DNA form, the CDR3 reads TGTGCCAGCAGCGTAGGGACCCACCGTAGGGGGACACACTCCTACGAGCAGTACTTC. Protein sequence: CASSVGTHRRGTHSYEQYF.

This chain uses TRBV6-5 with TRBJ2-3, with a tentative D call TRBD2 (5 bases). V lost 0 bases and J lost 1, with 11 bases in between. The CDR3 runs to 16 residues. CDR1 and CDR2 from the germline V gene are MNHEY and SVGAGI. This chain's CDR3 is CASSYSSASRTDTQYF. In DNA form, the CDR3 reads TGTGCCAGCAGTTACTCGTCTGCTAGCCGCACAGATACGCAGTATTTT.

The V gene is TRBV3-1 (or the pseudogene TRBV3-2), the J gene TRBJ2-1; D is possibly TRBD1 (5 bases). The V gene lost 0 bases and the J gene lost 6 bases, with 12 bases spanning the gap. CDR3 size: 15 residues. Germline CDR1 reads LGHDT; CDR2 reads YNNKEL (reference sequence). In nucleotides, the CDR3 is TGTGCCAGCAGCCAAGATGGGGCCTTTATCAATGAGCAGTTCTTC. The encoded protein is CASSQDGAFINEQFF.

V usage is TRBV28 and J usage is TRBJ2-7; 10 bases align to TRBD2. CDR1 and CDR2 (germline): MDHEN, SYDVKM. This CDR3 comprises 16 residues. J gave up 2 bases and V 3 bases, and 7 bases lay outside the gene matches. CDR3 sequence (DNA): TGTGCCAGCAGTTTGAGGACTAGCGGAAAGACCTACGAGCAGTACTTC. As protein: CASSLRTSGKTYEQYF.

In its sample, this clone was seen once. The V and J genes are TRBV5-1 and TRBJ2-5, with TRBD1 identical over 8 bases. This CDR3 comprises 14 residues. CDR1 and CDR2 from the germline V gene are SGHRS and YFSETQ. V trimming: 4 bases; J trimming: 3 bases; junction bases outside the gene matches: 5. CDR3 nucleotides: TGCGCCAGCAGCCTCAGGGGGCGAGAAGAGACCCAGTACTTC. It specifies CASSLRGREETQYF.